This entry concerns a single T cell receptor beta chain. The CDR3 consists of 13 residues. The germline gives CDR1 SQVTM, CDR2 ANQGSEA. With 4 bases removed from V and 9 bases from J, the gap between germline ends came to 16 bases. This entry is derived from a study of T cell changes during pregnancy in multiple sclerosis. TCRdb's table, derived via immunoSEQ multiplex PCR, lists solely in-frame clones and lacks some. Of tens of thousands of clones listed, 85% to 95% were seen once; the top ten hold around 7%. This receptor was identified in a female donor with multiple sclerosis, enrolled in a pregnancy study. The sample in question was CD8+ T cells from peripheral blood mononuclear cells, obtained in the third trimester of pregnancy. This chain links TRBV29-1 with TRBJ2-4; possible D gene TRBD2, 6 bases. CDR3 DNA: TGCAGCGTTGGATCGGGGGAGTGGGGCATTCAGTACTTC. Residues: CSVGSGEWGIQYF.